This T cell receptor beta chain was sequenced for a study of T cell repertoires in cytomegalovirus infection. Comments on this clonotype: Its antigen is unidentified.

This CDR3 contains 21 residues. With 0 bases removed from V and 2 bases from J, the gap between germline ends came to 25 bases. Germline CDR1 reads SGHDN; CDR2 reads FVKESK. TCRdb re-called the reads with MiXCR, one entry per CDR3 protein. The sample records 55,000 to 70,000 distinct CDR3 sequences, about 33% being singletons. The clonotype originates from a human donor in good health (CMV status not recorded). Some clones in this sample may be carry-over from other donors' samples. This chain connects TRBV14 to TRBJ2-2; D is possibly TRBD2 (6 bases). Sequencing was performed on PBMCs, sequenced either directly or after in vitro stimulation (not recorded which). The CDR3 coding sequence is TGTGCCAGCAGCCAAGATCGGCCGGACATTAGGGTACTAGCAAACACCGGGGAGCTGTTTTTT. Translation gives CASSQDRPDIRVLANTGELFF.